The clone carrying this TCR beta chain appeared a single time. Sequencing used immunoSEQ multiplex PCR; TCRdb keeps in-frame clones, though not all of them. The profile covers approximately 270,000 clones, with roughly nine tenths appearing a single time and roughly 2.2% taken by the ten largest. The data are from a study of blood T cell repertoires in COVID-19. Per germline, CDR1 LGHNA and CDR2 YNFKEQ. This CDR3 is built from 15 residues. The V and J ends lost 4 bases and 5 bases, in that order; junction bases with no gene match: 8. Sequences were obtained from peripheral blood. The rearrangement uses TRBV4-2 and TRBJ2-1, with TRBD2 matching 7 bases. This clonotype was obtained from a man between 50 and 59 years old with acute or convalescent COVID-19. The CDR3 DNA reads TGTGCCAGCAGCCCAACGGCTAGCGGAAACAATGAGCAGTTCTTC. As protein: CASSPTASGNNEQFF.